Presented here are 5 T cell receptor beta chains from one specimen sequenced in a study of CD8 T cells in Susac syndrome. After extraction with the RNeasy kit, roughly 0.45 to 1 ug of the RNA was reverse transcribed using random hexamers. TCRdb itself ran the immunoSEQ multiplex PCR reads through MiXCR, one entry per CDR3 protein. The table records under 550,000 distinct CDR3 sequences, 85% to 90% of them present only once. The source material was CD8+ T cells from PBMCs. The receptors were gathered from a human donor with multiple sclerosis.

The V call is TRBV29-1, the J call TRBJ2-7; D is uncertain. Between the trimmed V and J ends, which lost 0 bases and 5 bases, there was a span of 8 bases. This CDR3 has 12 residues. Germline values: CDR1 SQVTM, CDR2 ANQGSEA. The DNA for the CDR3 is TGCAGCGTTGAAGACCTGTCGGACGAGCAGTACTTC. This codes for CSVEDLSDEQYF.

The CDR3 region has the DNA TGTGCCAGCAGTGTGATAGCGGGAGGGAATGAGCAGTTCTTC. The encoded protein is CASSVIAGGNEQFF. The genes are TRBV6-4 and TRBJ2-1, with 11 nucleotides matching TRBD2. This CDR3 region has 14 residues. Germline-derived CDR1 and CDR2 are MRHNA and SNTAGT. The junction had 3 bases not matched to a gene; V was cut back by 4 bases and J by 7 bases.

The genes are TRBV5-1 and TRBJ2-1; D is possibly TRBD1 (5 bases). This CDR3 spans 15 amino acids. CDR1 is SGHRS and CDR2 is YFSETQ in the germline V gene. Trimming removed 0 bases from V and 8 bases from J, with 15 bases in between. CDR3: CASSLGQGMGDEQFF. The CDR3 nucleotides are TGCGCCAGCAGCTTGGGGCAGGGTATGGGCGATGAGCAGTTCTTC.

V is TRBV5-1 and J is TRBJ1-1, with D unclear. V shed 0 bases and J shed 4 bases, with 16 bases lying between them. CDR1 SGHRS and CDR2 YFSETQ come from the germline V gene. The CDR3 has 16 residues. In nucleotides, the CDR3 is TGCGCCAGCAGCTTGGCCCAGTCGGGCCGTAGCACTGAAGCTTTCTTT. Translation gives CASSLAQSGRSTEAFF.

V and J are TRBV7-2 and TRBJ1-5; D gene uncertain. The CDR3 is 13 amino acids. Germline-derived CDR1 and CDR2 are SGHTA and FQGNSA. Trimming removed 6 bases at V and 7 bases at J, with 13 bases between. As DNA, the CDR3 is TGTGCCAGCAGTCAACGAGGAGTCCAGCCCCAGCATTTT. This gives the protein CASSQRGVQPQHF. Based on the CDR3 plus reference TRBV7-2 and TRBJ1-5, the full variable domain is GAGVSQSPSNKVTEKGKDVELRCDPISGHTALYWYRQSLGQGLEFLIYFQGNSAPDKSGLPSDRFSAERTGGSVSTLTIQRTQQEDSAVYLCASSQRGVQPQHFGDGTRLSIL.